The table lists the clone carrying this T cell receptor beta chain with many counts. Its specificity is not known. From germline, CDR1 is LNHDA and CDR2 SQIVND (reference sequence). Trimming removed 5 bases at V and 1 base at J, with 8 bases between. The CDR3 extends over 13 amino acids. This sample was taken from a study of early T cells in non-severe SARS-CoV-2 infection. Looking at the study overall: Chains stayed unpaired after sequencing of bulk RNA from unsorted whole blood. Study findings and constraints: Reliance on VDJdb matching favored anti-spike CD8 responses; private and CD4 specificities were missed.

Each single cDNA molecule received a unique molecular identifier. TCRdb re-called the 5' RACE reads through MiXCR, storing one row per CDR3 protein. The sample shows tens of thousands of distinct CDR3 sequences, less than 15% of them seen only once. The chain uses TRBV19 and TRBJ1-1, with D unresolved. The material sequenced was whole blood, taken at baseline. The receptor was isolated from an adult who was a healthcare worker with PCR-confirmed SARS-CoV-2 infection or an uninfected control (not recorded which). The CDR3 bases are TGTGCCAGTAGTCTCCACCCGAACACTGAAGCTTTCTTT. This gives the protein CASSLHPNTEAFF.